This T cell receptor (beta chain) originates from a study of blood T cell repertoires in COVID-19. Assay used: immunoSEQ multiplex PCR; TCRdb lists only in-frame clones, some missing. The sample lists about 270,000 clones; around 89% were seen once. This CDR3 contains 16 residues. Trimming removed 1 base from V and 0 bases from J, with 12 bases in between. The germline CDR1 and CDR2 sequences are SGHAT and FQNNGV. Sequencing was done on a sample of PBMCs or T cells enriched from blood (not recorded which). The gene calls are TRBV11-2 and TRBJ1-2, with a tentative D call TRBD1 (5 bases). The TCR sequence derives from a woman aged 50 to 65 who had recovered from COVID-19. The CDR3 DNA reads TGTGCCAGCAGCTTAGGGGGCGCGTCCTCTAACTATGGCTACACCTTC. The encoded protein is CASSLGGASSNYGYTF.